One sample yielded the 3 T cell receptor beta chains listed below, sequenced in a study of shared clonotypes between healthy human individuals. The protocol was immunoSEQ multiplex PCR, while the TCRdb copy is restricted to in-frame clones and leaves out a portion. The sample gives about 680,000 clones, under 95% of which show up once; roughly 22% is in the top ten. Positively selected for CCR7, the CD45RO-negative cells used as naive CD8 cells excluded terminally differentiated effector memory CD45RA+ cells. The material sequenced was naive CD8+ T cells sorted from blood. All receptors come from a man between 25 and 39 years old in good health.

This chain uses TRBV5-5 with TRBJ2-7; TRBD1 agrees at 7 bases. The V gene end was trimmed by 0 bases and the J gene end by 3 bases; junction bases not matched to a gene: 6. Per germline, CDR1 SGHKS and CDR2 YYEKEE (reference sequence). The CDR3 has 15 residues. In nucleotides, the CDR3 is TGTGCCAGCAGCTTGGGACAGGGTTACCTCTACGAGCAGTACTTC. It yields the protein CASSLGQGYLYEQYF.

The rearrangement links TRBV7-9 to TRBJ2-3; perhaps TRBD1 as D (6 bases). The V end lost 4 bases, the J end lost 2 bases, and 10 bases lay between the germline ends. The CDR3 covers 14 residues. Germline CDR1 and CDR2: SEHNR and FQNEAQ (reference sequence). CDR3 residues: CASSSRGTTDTQYF. CDR3 in DNA: TGTGCCAGCAGCTCTAGGGGGACCACAGATACGCAGTATTTT.

The chain employs TRBV29-1 and TRBJ2-2; TRBD1 or TRBD2 may be the D gene (5 bases each). The CDR3 sequence is 15 residues long. Deletions cut 4 bases from V and 3 bases from J, with 15 bases between. CDR1 is SQVTM, CDR2 ANQGSEA, per germline. The CDR3 reads CSVAVRDRHTGELFF. In DNA, the CDR3 is TGCAGCGTTGCCGTTCGGGACCGACACACCGGGGAGCTGTTTTTT.